Sequencing of this T cell receptor (beta chain) was carried out in a study of T cell responses to AZD1222 COVID-19 vaccine. Study observations and caveats: Donors were largely white British and mainly female; clonal diversity was possibly underestimated. Regions 160-218 and 743-854 held dominance among vaccine-associated CD4 TCRs, which spanned spike.

The CDR3 loop spans 17 amino acids. Germline V gene data show CDR1 as SGHVS and CDR2 as FNYEAQ. Unmatched junction bases numbered 15, after V lost 5 bases and J lost 5 bases. Sequencing was performed with immunoSEQ multiplex PCR; in TCRdb, only in-frame clones are kept and a portion is missing. The sample holds some 130,000 clones, 80% to 90% seen once. Comments on this clone: Antigen: not known.

Sample: peripheral blood, taken on day 0 of AZD1222 vaccination. The chain uses TRBV7-6 and TRBJ2-5; 9 nucleotides align to TRBD2. This TCR came from an adult in good health. CDR3 residues: CASSPLLVAGGPETQYF. For the CDR3, the DNA is TGTGCCAGCAGCCCCCTGCTAGTGGCGGGGGGGCCTGAGACCCAGTACTTC.